These 5 T cell receptor beta chains originate from one sample sequenced in a study of molecular identifiers for immune sequencing clone quantification. TCRdb reanalysed the PCR reads using MiXCR and keeps one entry per CDR3 protein. The sample yields around 470,000 distinct CDR3 sequences, 20% to 25% seen once. The sequenced sample consisted of naive CD8+ T cells from blood, with Jurkat cell RNA spiked in. Subset: FACS-sorted CD8+CD4-CCR7+CD45RA+ naive T cells. These receptors came from a human donor in good health. Some libraries in this study had Jurkat cell RNA spiked in.

This clonotype was seen only a few times. The chain couples TRBV19 to TRBJ2-2, with D unclear. This CDR3 has 14 residues. Germline CDR1 LNHDA, CDR2 SQIVND (reference sequence). Trimming took 1 base from V and 7 from J, leaving 10 bases between them. The CDR3 region has the DNA TGTGCCAGTAGTATAGTACGTGGTGGCGGGGAGCTGTTTTTT. Residues: CASSIVRGGGELFF.

This clonotype was recorded at least ten times. The rearrangement links TRBV12-3 or TRBV12-4 to TRBJ2-2, with no clear D. The CDR3 contains 14 residues. V gave up 7 bases and J gave up 1 base, with 10 bases separating them. The CDR3 nucleotides read TGTGCCAGCACTCCCTCGGGGAACACCGGGGAGCTGTTTTTT. Its translation: CASTPSGNTGELFF.

CDR3 coding DNA: TGTGCCAGCAGCAACAGACAGGTGGTGTATAATTCACCCCTCCACTTT. It encodes CASSNRQVVYNSPLHF. The chain combines TRBV28 with TRBJ1-6, with D possibly being TRBD1 (6 bases). Trimming took 6 bases from V and 4 from J, leaving 16 bases between them. This CDR3 is 16 amino acids long. Germline V CDR1 and CDR2: MDHEN, SYDVKM.

This clonotype has a count of ten or more. CDR3 DNA sequence: TGCAGTGCAACAGGACAGGGGAGTCCAGATACGCAGTATTTT. It specifies CSATGQGSPDTQYF. V gene TRBV20-1 combines with J gene TRBJ2-3, with 9 positions matching TRBD1. CDR3 length: 14 residues. With V trimmed by 6 bases and J by 4 bases, 8 bases remained unmatched. Germline V gives CDR1 DFQATT, CDR2 SNEGSKA (reference sequence).

Concerning this clonotype: The CDR3 ends on some other residue instead of the conserved phenylalanine or tryptophan, so this is likely a read error. CDR3 DNA: TGCGCCAGCAGCCAAGATAAAGGTTCCCCCTACGAGCAGTACCTC. It yields the protein CASSQDKGSPYEQYL. The gene calls are TRBV4-3 and TRBJ2-7; D uncertain. The CDR3 consists of 15 residues. Germline-derived CDR1 and CDR2 are LGHNA and YSLEER. V dropped 0 bases and J dropped 2 bases, with 11 bases sitting between them.